These 5 T cell receptor beta chains originate from one sample sequenced in a study of T cell repertoires in cytomegalovirus infection. No antigens are known for them. From the reads, TCRdb called clonotypes with MiXCR, one entry per CDR3 protein. This sample has 400,000 to 600,000 distinct CDR3 sequences, with 42% found just once. The sequencing used cultured PBMCs, collected from culture after CMV antigen stimulation. These receptors came from a human donor in good health (CMV status not recorded). Some clones in this sample may be carry-over from other donors' samples.

The chain combines TRBV12-3 or TRBV12-4 with TRBJ1-6; possible D gene TRBD1, 6 bases. V was pared by 3 bases and J by 7 bases, with 7 bases between. This CDR3 contains 13 residues. The CDR3 loop is CASSLQGNSPLHF. In DNA form, the CDR3 reads TGTGCCAGCAGTTTGCAGGGGAATTCACCCCTCCACTTT.

This clonotype was found a few times. The rearrangement links TRBV11-2 to TRBJ2-1, with D unclear. Trimming pared 6 bases from V and 4 bases from J, leaving 13 bases between. The CDR3 sequence is 14 residues long. CDR1 is SGHAT, CDR2 FQNNGV, per germline. The CDR3: CASRSRAEYNEQFF. As DNA, the CDR3 is TGTGCCAGCAGGTCAAGGGCAGAATACAATGAGCAGTTCTTC.

The chain joins TRBV12-5 to TRBJ2-3; no definite D call. This CDR3 spans 13 amino acids. Trimming cost V 3 bases and J 0 bases, with 4 bases left between them. Germline CDR1 LGHNT, CDR2 FRNRAP. CDR3 protein: CASGFDSTDTQYF. The CDR3 DNA reads as TGTGCTAGTGGTTTCGACAGCACAGATACGCAGTATTTT.

J is TRBJ2-3 and V is TRBV6-2 or TRBV6-3, with 7 bases identical to TRBD2. The CDR3 loop spans 15 amino acids. The germline CDR1 and CDR2 sequences are MNHEY and SVGEGT. V trimming: 7 bases; J trimming: 6 bases; junction bases outside the gene matches: 13. The CDR3 nucleotides are TGTGCCAGCAACCCTGCTCGACTGCGGGAGGATACGCAGTATTTT. Encoded protein: CASNPARLREDTQYF.

The V gene is TRBV7-8, the J gene TRBJ2-3; D not certain. Germline loops: CDR1 SGHVS, CDR2 FQNEAQ. Between the trimmed V and J ends, which lost 2 bases and 1 base, there was a span of 16 bases. This CDR3 comprises 17 residues. The DNA of the CDR3 is TGTGCCAGCAGCTTAACGACTTCGGCGGTCCGCACAGATACGCAGTATTTT. Translated: CASSLTTSAVRTDTQYF.